The 26 T cell receptor beta chains below all came from one sample that was sequenced in a study of blood T cell repertoires in COVID-19. Only in-frame clones appear in the TCRdb table, and some are missing; sequencing was by immunoSEQ multiplex PCR. This table holds roughly 100,000 clones, approximately 80% found once. The sequenced material came from peripheral blood. Receptors originate from a woman aged 80 or older with active or convalescent COVID-19.

J is TRBJ2-7 and V is TRBV28; D is uncertain. The V end was cut by 6 bases, the J end by 2 bases, with 8 bases between. CDR3 length: 12 amino acids. Germline values: CDR1 MDHEN, CDR2 SYDVKM. CDR3 in amino acids: CASRGLTYEQYF. CDR3 in DNA: TGTGCCAGCAGGGGCCTAACCTACGAGCAGTACTTC.

The V call is TRBV19, the J call TRBJ2-1, with 13 bases fitting TRBD2. The CDR3 contains 16 residues. Germline V CDR1 and CDR2: LNHDA, SQIVND (reference sequence). The V segment lost 4 bases and the J segment 8 bases; nucleotides outside the gene matches: 8. This CDR3 reads CASSRGGLAGLHEQFF. The CDR3 nucleotides are TGTGCCAGTAGTAGGGGGGGACTAGCGGGACTACATGAGCAGTTCTTC.

V is TRBV2 and J is TRBJ1-5; the D gene is possibly TRBD1 (5 bases). Germline CDR1 SNHLY, CDR2 FYNNEI. V lost 2 bases and J lost 1, with 9 bases in between. The CDR3 is made up of 15 amino acids. The CDR3 DNA reads TGTGCCAGCAGTGAAACAGGCAGGAGCAATCAGCCCCAGCATTTT. Its translation: CASSETGRSNQPQHF.

CDR3 DNA sequence: TGCAGCGTTGAAGACCATCAGGCGAACACTGAAGCTTTCTTT. This sequence encodes CSVEDHQANTEAFF. The chain joins TRBV29-1 to TRBJ1-1; the D is unclear. The CDR3 consists of 14 residues. V was cut by 0 bases and J by 1 base, with 9 bases left in between. Germline CDR1 SQVTM, CDR2 ANQGSEA.

In its sample, this clone was seen a few times. The chain has TRBV7-9 and TRBJ2-7; 7 bases line up with TRBD1. The CDR3 totals 14 residues. Germline trimming cut 5 bases from V and 3 bases from J; bases unmatched to any gene: 7. Germline lookup yields CDR1 SEHNR and CDR2 FQNEAQ (reference sequence). The CDR3 loop is CASSTDRDRYEQYF. As DNA, the CDR3 is TGTGCCAGCAGCACCGACAGGGACCGCTACGAGCAGTACTTC.

The chain is built from TRBV6-2 or TRBV6-3 and TRBJ1-1; maybe TRBD1 (6 bases). Germline CDR1 is MNHEY and CDR2 is SVGEGT. The CDR3 contains 14 residues. V lost 1 base, J lost 1 base, and 7 bases lay in between. This CDR3 is CASSYYRENTEAFF. The CDR3, as DNA: TGTGCCAGCAGTTACTACAGGGAGAACACTGAAGCTTTCTTT.

There are a few counts of this clone. This chain joins TRBV11-2 and TRBJ1-2; possible D gene TRBD1, 6 bases. The germline V gene encodes CDR1 SGHAT and CDR2 FQNNGV. The CDR3 consists of 13 residues. V was pared by 7 bases and J by 2 bases, with 11 bases between. In DNA form, the CDR3 reads TGTGCCAGCACCTTCGGGACAAACTATGGCTACACCTTC. It specifies CASTFGTNYGYTF.

This clone was found once. This chain links TRBV4-1 with TRBJ2-3, with D maybe TRBD2 (6 bases). Trimming stripped 2 bases from V and 1 base from J, with 19 bases between. CDR1 and CDR2 from the germline V gene are MGHRA and YSYEKL. The CDR3 loop spans 18 amino acids. CDR3 sequence: CASSQLSVRGGGTDTQYF. The DNA of the CDR3 is TGCGCCAGCAGCCAATTATCGGTTCGAGGAGGGGGCACAGATACGCAGTATTTT.

The gene calls are TRBV28 and TRBJ2-1; 9 bases fit TRBD1. The V and J ends lost 6 bases and 7 bases, in that order; junction bases with no gene match: 7. Per germline, CDR1 MDHEN and CDR2 SYDVKM. The CDR3 extends over 14 amino acids. DNA for the CDR3: TGTGCCAGCAGAAAACAGGGGGCGGGGAATGAGCAGTTCTTC. It translates to CASRKQGAGNEQFF.

This chain links TRBV7-8 with TRBJ1-6; 9 bases line up with TRBD1. Germline-derived CDR1 and CDR2 are SGHVS and FQNEAQ. This CDR3 comprises 14 residues. After removal of 8 bases from V and 7 bases from J, the junction contained 6 bases not matched to a gene. The CDR3 here is CASQAGTGNSPLHF. As DNA, the CDR3 is TGTGCCAGCCAGGCGGGGACAGGGAATTCACCCCTCCACTTT.

This clone occurred a few times. The genes are TRBV19 and TRBJ1-6, with 8 bases that match TRBD1. The germline gives CDR1 LNHDA, CDR2 SQIVND (reference sequence). The J segment lost 10 bases and the V segment lost 4 bases, leaving 6 bases of the junction unmatched. The length of the CDR3 is 14 residues. CDR3 loop: CASSTMTGASPLHF. As DNA, the CDR3 is TGTGCCAGTAGTACGATGACAGGGGCCTCACCCCTCCACTTT.

This chain uses TRBV19 with TRBJ1-5; no definite D call. Germline V gives CDR1 LNHDA, CDR2 SQIVND (reference sequence). Deletions cut 0 bases from V and 0 bases from J, with 12 bases between. This CDR3 contains 17 residues. The DNA of the CDR3 is TGTGCCAGTAGTATAGATCGTCTCAGTGATAGCAATCAGCCCCAGCATTTT. Amino acids: CASSIDRLSDSNQPQHF.

Comments on this clone: A read error may produce the germline difference seen at one junction end. The rearrangement links TRBV28 to TRBJ1-1; D not certain. CDR1 is MDHEN and CDR2 is SYDVKM in the germline V gene. The CDR3 is made up of 12 amino acids. Here the CDR3 DNA reads TGTGCCAGCAATTTAATACGGACTGAAGCTTTCTTT. Protein sequence: CASNLIRTEAFF.

This clone has just a few counts. The chain uses TRBV27 and TRBJ1-1, with TRBD1 as a possible D gene (5 bases). V was pared by 3 bases and J by 3 bases, with 14 bases between. The CDR3 has 15 residues. Germline lookup yields CDR1 MNHEY and CDR2 SMNVEV (reference sequence). CDR3 sequence: CASSFLLGGDTEAFF. CDR3 bases: TGTGCCAGCAGTTTCCTACTGGGGGGTGACACTGAAGCTTTCTTT.

J is TRBJ1-2 and V is TRBV3-1 (or the pseudogene TRBV3-2); 8 bases are shared with TRBD1. There are 13 residues in the CDR3. The V gene end was trimmed by 4 bases and the J gene end by 6 bases; junction bases not matched to a gene: 4. From germline, CDR1 is LGHDT and CDR2 YNNKEL (reference sequence). The CDR3 is CASSLGQGDGYTF. CDR3 nucleotide sequence: TGTGCCAGCAGCCTAGGACAGGGTGATGGCTACACCTTC.

The V gene is TRBV9, the J gene TRBJ2-3; D is perhaps TRBD2 (6 bases). Germline lookup yields CDR1 SGDLS and CDR2 YYNGEE. CDR3 size: 14 residues. V dropped 4 bases and J dropped 2 bases, with 11 bases sitting between them. The CDR3 sequence is CASSPTSHTDTQYF. CDR3 DNA sequence: TGTGCCAGCAGCCCAACTAGCCACACAGATACGCAGTATTTT. Full variable domain (outside the CDR3, taken from reference TRBV9 and TRBJ2-3): DSGVTQTPKHLITATGQRVTLRCSPRSGDLSVYWYQQSLDQGLQFLIQYYNGEERAKGNILERFSAQQFPDLHSELNLSSLELGDSALYFCASSPTSHTDTQYFGPGTRLTVL.

V gene TRBV11-1 combines with J gene TRBJ2-3, with a tentative D call TRBD1 (6 bases). The CDR3 loop spans 15 amino acids. V lost 5 bases, J lost 3 bases, and 15 bases lay in between. CDR1 and CDR2 (germline): SGHAT, FQDESV (reference sequence). The CDR3 DNA reads TGTGCCAGCAGCACTTACAGGGAAGATACAGATACGCAGTATTTT. Its translation is CASSTYREDTDTQYF.

This rearrangement joins TRBV28 to TRBJ2-3, with TRBD2 identical over 7 bases. Trimming cost V 6 bases and J 6 bases; bases outside gene matches: 6. The CDR3 consists of 13 residues. Germline V gene lookup returns CDR1 MDHEN and CDR2 SYDVKM. As DNA, the CDR3 is TGTGCCAGCAGCGGGGGGAGGGCCGATACGCAGTATTTT. This gives the protein CASSGGRADTQYF.

V usage is TRBV11-2 and J usage is TRBJ2-1; 7 bases are shared with TRBD2. The germline V gene encodes CDR1 SGHAT and CDR2 FQNNGV. J lost 2 bases, V lost 3 bases, and 1 base had no gene match. This CDR3 has 14 amino acids. Here the CDR3 reads CASSLAGAYNEQFF. CDR3 nucleotide sequence: TGTGCCAGCAGCTTGGCGGGAGCCTACAATGAGCAGTTCTTC.

V and J are TRBV29-1 and TRBJ2-5, with D unclear. The germline CDR1 and CDR2 sequences are SQVTM and ANQGSEA. The CDR3 is 10 residues long. V lost 7 bases and J lost 1, with 4 bases in between. CDR3 in amino acids: CSGIQETQYF. For the CDR3, the DNA is TGCAGCGGTATCCAAGAGACCCAGTACTTC. The whole variable domain, remainder taken from reference TRBV29-1 and TRBJ2-5, is SAVISQKPSRDICQRGTSLTIQCQVDSQVTMMFWYRQQPGQSLTLIATANQGSEATYESGFVIDKFPISRPNLTFSTLTVSNMSPEDSSIYLCSGIQETQYFGPGTRLLVL.

The V gene is TRBV7-2, the J gene TRBJ1-1; TRBD1 might be the D (5 bases). The V gene lost 1 base and the J gene lost 0 bases, with 18 bases spanning the gap. Germline CDR1 is SGHTA and CDR2 is FQGNSA. The CDR3 has 18 residues. The CDR3 loop reads CASSLVPMGGKMNTEAFF. The CDR3, as DNA: TGTGCCAGCAGCTTAGTCCCGATGGGGGGGAAAATGAACACTGAAGCTTTCTTT.

Only a few counts were recorded for this clone. CDR3 nucleotide sequence: TGTGCCTCCAGGGGGGAAAGGAACACTGAAGCTTTCTTT. Protein: CASRGERNTEAFF. This chain uses TRBV6-6 with TRBJ1-1, with 7 bases identical to TRBD1. The CDR3 is made up of 13 amino acids. Germline V CDR1 and CDR2: MNHNY, SVGAGI (reference sequence). J gave up 1 base and V 11 bases, and 7 bases lay outside the gene matches.

This clone was detected only once. In nucleotides, the CDR3 is TGTGCCAGCAAAGCAGGGGGCACGAACACTGAAGCTTTCTTT. Its translation: CASKAGGTNTEAFF. V usage is TRBV28 and J usage is TRBJ1-1, with 8 bases lining up with TRBD1. The junction had 5 bases not matched to a gene; V was cut back by 7 bases and J by 1 base. The germline V gene has CDR1 MDHEN and CDR2 SYDVKM. This CDR3 region has 14 residues. Complete variable domain (other parts from reference TRBV28 and TRBJ1-1): DVKVTQSSRYLVKRTGEKVFLECVQDMDHENMFWYRQDPGLGLRLIYFSYDVKMKEKGDIPEGYSVSREKKERFSLILESASTNQTSMYLCASKAGGTNTEAFFGQGTRLTVV.

The chain joins TRBV27 to TRBJ1-3; no clear D gene. Germline V gene lookup returns CDR1 MNHEY and CDR2 SMNVEV (reference sequence). The CDR3 runs to 16 residues. Trimming stripped 4 bases from V and 0 bases from J, with 13 bases between. CDR3 in amino acids: CASSSTAHYSGNTIYF. As DNA, the CDR3 is TGTGCCAGCAGTTCTACGGCCCACTACTCTGGAAACACCATATATTTT.

The CDR3 loop reads CASTEALGGGQPQHF. CDR3 nucleotide sequence: TGTGCCAGCACCGAGGCGCTAGGGGGTGGGCAGCCCCAGCATTTT. V gene TRBV2 combines with J gene TRBJ1-5; TRBD1 might be the D (6 bases). This CDR3 has 15 amino acids. Germline assignment: CDR1 SNHLY and CDR2 FYNNEI. V was pared by 7 bases and J by 7 bases, with 20 bases between.

The chain combines TRBV7-2 with TRBJ1-2, with TRBD1 as a possible D gene (6 bases). The ends were cut back, 3 bases at V and 8 bases at J, with 25 bases in the middle. In germline, CDR1 is SGHTA, CDR2 FQGNSA. The CDR3 loop spans 17 amino acids. CDR3 nucleotides: TGTGCCAGCAGCTTGCATTGGGCAGGGGCGGGCTTTAGGGGCTACACCTTC. Translated, it gives CASSLHWAGAGFRGYTF.